This is a list of T cell receptor beta chains from one sample in a study of technical replicates of blood from a few donors. Libraries were prepared by immunoSEQ multiplex PCR; TCRdb keeps only in-frame clonotypes and omits some of them. The sample yields 75,000 to 90,000 clones, about 92% seen once. The sample comprised T cells isolated from PBMCs. The receptors derive from a human donor in good health. Both conserved end residues are part of each CDR3. A D gene is named only where the DNA matches it firmly. Clone size is given for some rows only: seen once, a few or many times, or a class if the clone is expanded.

TRBV7-6	TRBJ1-1	NA	TRBD1	CASSVLGQGTMMNTEAFF	TGTGCCAGCAGTGTCCTTGGACAGGGGACGATGATGAACACTGAAGCTTTCTTT
TRBV2	TRBJ1-5	NA	NA	CASSLEGEDQPQHF	TGTGCCAGCAGTTTGGAAGGGGAGGATCAGCCCCAGCATTTT
TRBV27	TRBJ1-3	NA	TRBD1	CASSLRQGPSSGNTIYF	TGTGCCAGCAGTCTCCGACAGGGGCCGAGCTCTGGAAACACCATATATTTT
TRBV7-8	TRBJ1-2	NA	NA	CASSPTSIYGYTF	TGTGCCAGCAGCCCTACTTCCATCTATGGCTACACCTTC
TRBV7-6	TRBJ2-6	NA	NA	CASSPHIGGPGSGANVLTF	TGTGCCAGCAGCCCACATATAGGGGGTCCCGGGTCTGGGGCCAACGTCCTGACTTTC
TRBV2	TRBJ2-4	NA	NA	CASSEAGAQGHIQYF	TGTGCCAGCAGTGAAGCAGGGGCGCAGGGGCACATTCAGTACTTC
TRBV2	TRBJ1-5	NA	TRBD1	CASKTGDIQPQHF	TGTGCCAGCAAAACAGGGGATATTCAGCCCCAGCATTTT
TRBV6-5	TRBJ1-2	NA	TRBD1	CASSLGTGGYGYTF	TGTGCCAGCAGTCTAGGGACAGGCGGCTATGGCTACACCTTC
TRBV5-6	TRBJ2-5	NA	TRBD2	CASSRGLAGEETQYF	TGTGCCAGCAGCAGGGGACTAGCGGGGGAAGAGACCCAGTACTTC
TRBV6-5	TRBJ2-7	NA	TRBD1	CASSLDRARNEQYF	TGTGCCAGCAGTCTGGACAGGGCAAGGAACGAGCAGTACTTC
TRBV7-2	TRBJ2-7	once	TRBD2	CASSLAAGVSYEQYF	TGTGCCAGCAGCTTAGCGGCGGGGGTGTCCTACGAGCAGTACTTC
TRBV11-2	TRBJ2-1	NA	TRBD2	CASSSPGLAGEDEQFF	TGTGCCAGCAGCTCGCCGGGACTAGCGGGAGAGGATGAGCAGTTCTTC
TRBV9	TRBJ1-1	NA	NA	CASSVGQGQLGTEAFF	TGTGCCAGCAGCGTAGGCCAGGGCCAGCTGGGGACTGAAGCTTTCTTT
TRBV6-5	TRBJ2-1	few	TRBD2	CASSYGLADNEQFF	TGTGCCAGCAGTTACGGGCTAGCGGACAATGAGCAGTTCTTC
TRBV11-2	TRBJ2-7	NA	NA	CASTPPRRRTYEQYF	TGTGCCAGCACCCCCCCGCGCAGGAGGACCTACGAGCAGTACTTC
TRBV5-1	TRBJ1-2	NA	NA	CASSLGSQNYGYTF	TGCGCCAGCAGCCTGGGGTCTCAGAACTATGGCTACACCTTC
TRBV19	TRBJ2-3	NA	NA	CASSSPSPDRRMADTQYF	TGTGCCAGTAGTAGTCCGAGCCCCGACCGGAGGATGGCAGATACGCAGTATTTT
TRBV25-1	TRBJ2-5	NA	NA	CASSALHGKKETQYF	TGTGCCAGCAGTGCATTACACGGGAAAAAAGAGACCCAGTACTTC